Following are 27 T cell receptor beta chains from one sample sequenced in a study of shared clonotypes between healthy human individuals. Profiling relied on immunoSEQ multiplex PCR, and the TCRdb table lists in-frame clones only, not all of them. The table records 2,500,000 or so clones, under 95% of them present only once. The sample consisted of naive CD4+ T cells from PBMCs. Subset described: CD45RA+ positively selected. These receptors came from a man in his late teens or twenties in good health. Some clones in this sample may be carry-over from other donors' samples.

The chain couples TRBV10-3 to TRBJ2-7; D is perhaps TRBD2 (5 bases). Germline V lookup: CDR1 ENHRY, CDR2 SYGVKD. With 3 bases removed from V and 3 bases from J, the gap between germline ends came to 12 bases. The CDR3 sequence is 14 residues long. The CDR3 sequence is CAISEKAGLYEQYF. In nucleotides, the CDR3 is TGTGCCATCAGTGAAAAGGCCGGACTCTACGAGCAGTACTTC.

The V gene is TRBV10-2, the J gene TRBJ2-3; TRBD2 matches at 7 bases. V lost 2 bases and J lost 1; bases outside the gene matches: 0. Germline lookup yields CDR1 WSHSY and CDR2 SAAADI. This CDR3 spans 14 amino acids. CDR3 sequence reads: CASSEGGGTDTQYF. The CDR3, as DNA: TGCGCCAGCAGTGAGGGGGGGGGCACAGATACGCAGTATTTT.

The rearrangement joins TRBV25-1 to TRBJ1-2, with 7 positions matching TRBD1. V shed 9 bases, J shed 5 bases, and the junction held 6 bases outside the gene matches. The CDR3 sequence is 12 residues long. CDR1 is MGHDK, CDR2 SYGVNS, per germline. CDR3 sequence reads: CASAQGVYGYTF. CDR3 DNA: TGTGCCAGTGCGCAGGGGGTTTATGGCTACACCTTC.

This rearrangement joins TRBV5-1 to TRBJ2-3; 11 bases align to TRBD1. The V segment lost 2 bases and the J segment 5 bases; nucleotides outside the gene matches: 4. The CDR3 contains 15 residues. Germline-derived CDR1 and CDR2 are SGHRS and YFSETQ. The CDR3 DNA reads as TGCGCCAGCAGCTTTTCTGGGACAGGGGGAGATACGCAGTATTTT. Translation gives CASSFSGTGGDTQYF.

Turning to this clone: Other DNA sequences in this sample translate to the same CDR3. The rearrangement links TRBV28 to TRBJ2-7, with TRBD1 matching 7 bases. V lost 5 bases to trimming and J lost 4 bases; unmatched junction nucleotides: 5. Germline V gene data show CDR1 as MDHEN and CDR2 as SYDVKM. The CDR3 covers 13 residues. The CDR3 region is CASSGGQTYEQYF. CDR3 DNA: TGTGCCAGCAGTGGGGGACAGACTTACGAGCAGTACTTC.

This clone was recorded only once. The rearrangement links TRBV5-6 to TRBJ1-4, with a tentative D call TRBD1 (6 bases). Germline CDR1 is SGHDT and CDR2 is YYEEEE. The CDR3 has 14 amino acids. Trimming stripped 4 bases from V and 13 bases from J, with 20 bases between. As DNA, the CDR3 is TGTGCCAGCAGCGAACAGGGTTCCCCGGGAGGACTGTTTTTT. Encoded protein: CASSEQGSPGGLFF.

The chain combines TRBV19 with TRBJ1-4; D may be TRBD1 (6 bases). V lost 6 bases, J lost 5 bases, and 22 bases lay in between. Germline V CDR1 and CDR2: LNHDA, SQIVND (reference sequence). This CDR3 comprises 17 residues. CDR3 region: CASSRDTAPVRNEKLFF. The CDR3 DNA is TGTGCCAGTAGCCGGGACACCGCTCCCGTTCGGAATGAAAAACTGTTTTTT.

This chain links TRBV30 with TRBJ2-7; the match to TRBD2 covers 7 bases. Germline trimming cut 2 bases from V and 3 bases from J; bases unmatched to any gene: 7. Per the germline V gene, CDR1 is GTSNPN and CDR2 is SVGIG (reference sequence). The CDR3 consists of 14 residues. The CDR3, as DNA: TGTGCCTGGAGTCCTCTAGCGGTGATCTACGAGCAGTACTTC. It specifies CAWSPLAVIYEQYF.

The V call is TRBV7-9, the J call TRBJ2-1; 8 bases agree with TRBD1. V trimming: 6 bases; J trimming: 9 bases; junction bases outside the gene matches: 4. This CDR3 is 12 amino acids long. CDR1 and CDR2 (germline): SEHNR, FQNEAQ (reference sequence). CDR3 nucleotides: TGTGCCAGCAGTGGACAGGGTGGTGAGCAGTTCTTC. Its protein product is CASSGQGGEQFF.

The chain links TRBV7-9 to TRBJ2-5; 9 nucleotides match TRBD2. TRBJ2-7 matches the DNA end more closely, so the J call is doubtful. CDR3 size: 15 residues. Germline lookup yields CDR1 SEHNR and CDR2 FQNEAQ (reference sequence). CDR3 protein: CASSLRTSASYEQYF. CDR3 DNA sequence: TGTGCCAGCAGTTTAAGGACTAGCGCATCCTACGAGCAGTACTTC.

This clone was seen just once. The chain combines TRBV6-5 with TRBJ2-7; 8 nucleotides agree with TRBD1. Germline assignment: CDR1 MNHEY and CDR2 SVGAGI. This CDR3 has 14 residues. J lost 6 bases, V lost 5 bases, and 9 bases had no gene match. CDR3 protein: CASSRDRGAGEQYF. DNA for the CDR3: TGTGCCAGCAGTCGTGACAGGGGAGCGGGCGAGCAGTACTTC.

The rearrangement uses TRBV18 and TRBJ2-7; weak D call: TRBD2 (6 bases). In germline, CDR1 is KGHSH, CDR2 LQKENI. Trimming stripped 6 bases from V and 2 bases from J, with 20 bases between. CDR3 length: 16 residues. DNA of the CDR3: TGTGCCAGCTCCGCAAGGGGCGGGACGGCTGCCTACGAGCAGTACTTC. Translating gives CASSARGGTAAYEQYF.

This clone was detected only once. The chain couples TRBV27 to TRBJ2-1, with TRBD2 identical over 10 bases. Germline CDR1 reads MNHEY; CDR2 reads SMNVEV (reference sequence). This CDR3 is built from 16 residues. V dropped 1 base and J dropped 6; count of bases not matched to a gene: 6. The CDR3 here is CASSLWTGLAFNEQFF. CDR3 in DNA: TGTGCCAGCAGTTTATGGACGGGACTAGCGTTCAATGAGCAGTTCTTC.

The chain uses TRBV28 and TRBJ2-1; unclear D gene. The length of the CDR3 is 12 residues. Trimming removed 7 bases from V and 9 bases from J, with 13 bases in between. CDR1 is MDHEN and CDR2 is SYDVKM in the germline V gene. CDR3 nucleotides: TGTGCCAGCACCACCGTCAAGGGTGAGCAGTTCTTC. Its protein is CASTTVKGEQFF.

CDR3 in DNA: TGTGCCAGCACAGGACGGTTCATGAACACTGAAGCTTTCTTT. It encodes CASTGRFMNTEAFF. This chain connects TRBV2 to TRBJ1-1; D remains ambiguous. The CDR3 has 14 residues. V was clipped by 7 bases and J by 0 bases, with 12 bases between them. CDR1 is SNHLY and CDR2 is FYNNEI in the germline V gene.

The CDR3 region has the DNA TGTGCCAGCAGTTACTCGGTAACAGGTCTCGGCTATGGCTACACCTTC. It encodes CASSYSVTGLGYGYTF. V gene TRBV6-5 combines with J gene TRBJ1-2; D possibly corresponds to TRBD1 (5 bases). V was cut by 0 bases and J by 4 bases, with 15 bases left in between. CDR1 is MNHEY and CDR2 is SVGAGI in the germline V gene. The CDR3 sequence is 16 residues long.

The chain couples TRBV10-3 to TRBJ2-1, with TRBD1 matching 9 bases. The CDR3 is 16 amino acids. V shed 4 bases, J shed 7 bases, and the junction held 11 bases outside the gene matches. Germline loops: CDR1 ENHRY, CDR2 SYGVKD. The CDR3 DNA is TGTGCCATCAGTGGCCTGGGGACAGGGACGAGGAATGAGCAGTTCTTC. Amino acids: CAISGLGTGTRNEQFF.

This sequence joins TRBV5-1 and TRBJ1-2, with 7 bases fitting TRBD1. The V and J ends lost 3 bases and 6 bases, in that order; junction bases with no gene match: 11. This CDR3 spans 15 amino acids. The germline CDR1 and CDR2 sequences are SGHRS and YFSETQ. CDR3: CASSSNPGQLDGYTF. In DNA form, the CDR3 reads TGCGCCAGCAGCTCAAATCCGGGACAGCTAGATGGCTACACCTTC.

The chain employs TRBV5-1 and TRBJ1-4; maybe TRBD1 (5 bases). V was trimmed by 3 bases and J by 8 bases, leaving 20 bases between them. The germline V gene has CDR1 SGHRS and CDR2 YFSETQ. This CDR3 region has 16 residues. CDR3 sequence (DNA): TGCGCCAGCAGCTCGGCGGGGATCAGGGTAGGGGAAAAACTGTTTTTT. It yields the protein CASSSAGIRVGEKLFF.

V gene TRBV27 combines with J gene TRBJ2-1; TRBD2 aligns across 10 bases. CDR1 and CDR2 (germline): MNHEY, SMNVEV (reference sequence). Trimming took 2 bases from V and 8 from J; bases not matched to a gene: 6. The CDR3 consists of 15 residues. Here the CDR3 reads CASSLRLAGDHEQFF. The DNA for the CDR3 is TGTGCCAGCAGTTTAAGGCTAGCGGGAGACCATGAGCAGTTCTTC.

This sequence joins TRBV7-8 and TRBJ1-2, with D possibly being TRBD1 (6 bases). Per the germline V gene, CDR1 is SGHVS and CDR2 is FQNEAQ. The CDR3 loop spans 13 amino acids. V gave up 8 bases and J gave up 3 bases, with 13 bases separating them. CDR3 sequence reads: CASSGGADYGYTF. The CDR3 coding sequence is TGTGCCAGCTCGGGGGGCGCGGACTATGGCTACACCTTC.

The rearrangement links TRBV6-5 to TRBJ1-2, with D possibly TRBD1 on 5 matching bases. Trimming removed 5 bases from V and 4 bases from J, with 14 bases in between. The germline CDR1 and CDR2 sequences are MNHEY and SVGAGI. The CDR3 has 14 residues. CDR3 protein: CASSEGDSSYGYTF. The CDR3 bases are TGTGCCAGCAGTGAAGGCGACAGCTCCTATGGCTACACCTTC.

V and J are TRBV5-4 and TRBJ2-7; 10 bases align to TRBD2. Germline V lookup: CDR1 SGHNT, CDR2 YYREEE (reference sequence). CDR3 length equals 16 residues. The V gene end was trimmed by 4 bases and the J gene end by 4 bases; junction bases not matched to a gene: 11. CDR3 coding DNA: TGTGCCAGCAGCCAATCAGATGCAGCGGGAGGGTACGAGCAGTACTTC. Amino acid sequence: CASSQSDAAGGYEQYF.

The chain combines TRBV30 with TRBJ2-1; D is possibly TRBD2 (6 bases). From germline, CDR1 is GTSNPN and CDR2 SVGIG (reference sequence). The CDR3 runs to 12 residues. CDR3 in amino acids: CACGAALREQFF. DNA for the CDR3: TGTGCTTGCGGGGCGGCCCTTCGTGAGCAGTTCTTC.

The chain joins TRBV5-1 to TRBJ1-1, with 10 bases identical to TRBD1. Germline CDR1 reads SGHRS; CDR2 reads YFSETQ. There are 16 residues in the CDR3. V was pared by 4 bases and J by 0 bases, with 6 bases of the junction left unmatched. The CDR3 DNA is TGCGCCAGCAGCACCCGGACAGGGGGGGTGAACACTGAAGCTTTCTTT. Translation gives CASSTRTGGVNTEAFF.

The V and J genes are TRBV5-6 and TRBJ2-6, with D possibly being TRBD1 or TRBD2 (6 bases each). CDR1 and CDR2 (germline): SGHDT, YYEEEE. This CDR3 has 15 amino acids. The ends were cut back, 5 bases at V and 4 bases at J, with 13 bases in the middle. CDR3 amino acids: CASRTRGSGANVLTF. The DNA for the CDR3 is TGTGCCAGCAGGACTAGGGGGTCCGGGGCCAACGTCCTGACTTTC. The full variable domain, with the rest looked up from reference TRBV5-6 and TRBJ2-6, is DAGVTQSPTHLIKTRGQQVTLRCSPKSGHDTVSWYQQALGQGPQFIFQYYEEEERQRGNFPDRFSGHQFPNYSSELNVNALLLGDSALYLCASRTRGSGANVLTFGAGSRLTVL.

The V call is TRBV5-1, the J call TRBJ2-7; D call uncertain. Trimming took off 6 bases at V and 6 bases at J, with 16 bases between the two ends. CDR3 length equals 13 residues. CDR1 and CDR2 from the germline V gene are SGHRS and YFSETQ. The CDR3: CASNTGRTGEQYF. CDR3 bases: TGCGCCAGCAATACCGGCAGGACCGGCGAGCAGTACTTC.